This passage covers 20 T cell receptor beta chains from one sample sequenced in a study of cytomegalovirus exposure and HLA in healthy donors. 13 Jbeta primers and 60 Vbeta primers were used for the PCR. The data were produced by immunoSEQ multiplex PCR, yet TCRdb's version contains in-frame clones alone and is incomplete. The data show about 120,000 clones, 9% to 10% seen once. The material sequenced was PBMCs. Receptors originate from a man aged 30-40 years in good health and CMV-seronegative.

The rearrangement uses TRBV19 and TRBJ2-7; D perhaps matches TRBD2 (7 bases). Germline V gene data show CDR1 as LNHDA and CDR2 as SQIVND (reference sequence). The CDR3 spans 12 residues. V lost 11 bases and J lost 6, with 17 bases in between. For the CDR3, the DNA is TGTGCCTCTGGGGGGGGGCCCCTCGAGCAGTACTTC. Its translation: CASGGGPLEQYF.

In its sample, this clone was seen a few times. This chain joins TRBV27 and TRBJ1-1, with D possibly TRBD1 on 5 matching bases. Trimming shortened V by 0 bases and J by 4 bases, and 9 bases separated the two germline ends. Germline assignment: CDR1 MNHEY and CDR2 SMNVEV (reference sequence). This CDR3 contains 14 residues. DNA of the CDR3: TGTGCCAGCAGTTTATCCGGGGGAGGCACTGAAGCTTTCTTT. This sequence encodes CASSLSGGGTEAFF.

This clone has more than one count but fewer than ten. V and J are TRBV27 and TRBJ2-5; D gene unclear. This CDR3 has 13 residues. CDR1 is MNHEY, CDR2 SMNVEV, per germline (reference sequence). The ends were cut back, 5 bases at V and 5 bases at J, with 12 bases in the middle. The CDR3 sequence: CASSPSYEETQYF. The DNA for the CDR3 is TGTGCCAGCAGTCCATCCTATGAGGAGACCCAGTACTTC.

The CDR3 sequence is CASSYGGGGEKLFF. The DNA for the CDR3 is TGTGCCAGCAGTTACGGTGGCGGGGGTGAAAAACTGTTTTTT. The rearrangement uses TRBV6-5 and TRBJ1-4, with D perhaps matching TRBD1 (5 bases). The V gene lost 2 bases and the J gene lost 7 bases, with 11 bases spanning the gap. The CDR3 consists of 14 residues. Germline lookup yields CDR1 MNHEY and CDR2 SVGAGI.

The chain has TRBV18 and TRBJ2-6; 9 nucleotides align to TRBD1. Looked up from germline, CDR1 is KGHSH and CDR2 is LQKENI. The junction had 2 bases not matched to a gene; V was cut back by 3 bases and J by 2 bases. The CDR3 covers 16 residues. In DNA, the CDR3 is TGTGCCAGCTCACCGGGACAGGGTACTGGGGCCAACGTCCTGACTTTC. Amino acids: CASSPGQGTGANVLTF.

This clone was recorded a few times. The V gene is TRBV5-4, the J gene TRBJ2-7; TRBD2 agrees at 12 bases. Losses at the gene ends were 4 bases for V and 0 bases for J; bases not matched to a gene: 2. This CDR3 has 15 residues. Germline loops: CDR1 SGHNT, CDR2 YYREEE (reference sequence). The CDR3 DNA reads as TGTGCCAGCAGCACGGGACTAGCGGGCTCCTACGAGCAGTACTTC. It encodes CASSTGLAGSYEQYF.

This clone showed up just a few times. The chain is built from TRBV19 and TRBJ2-2; no definite D call. Deletions cut 6 bases from V and 1 base from J, with 9 bases between. CDR1 and CDR2 (germline): LNHDA, SQIVND (reference sequence). There are 14 residues in the CDR3. CDR3 in DNA: TGTGCCAGTAGCAAGACGGGGAACACCGGGGAGCTGTTTTTT. This encodes CASSKTGNTGELFF.

The chain links TRBV30 to TRBJ1-2, with 8 nucleotides matching TRBD1. This CDR3 contains 13 residues. Germline V gene data show CDR1 as GTSNPN and CDR2 as SVGIG (reference sequence). Losses at the gene ends were 5 bases for V and 7 bases for J; bases not matched to a gene: 9. CDR3 DNA: TGTGCCTGGGGGAGGGACAGGAGGCCTGGCTACACCTTC. Its protein product is CAWGRDRRPGYTF. Supplemented by reference TRBV30 and TRBJ1-2, the full variable domain reads SQTIHQWPATLVQPVGSPLSLECTVEGTSNPNLYWYRQAAGRGLQLLFYSVGIGQISSEVPQNLSASRPQDRQFILSSKKLLLSDSGFYLCAWGRDRRPGYTFGSGTRLTVV.

This chain links TRBV19 with TRBJ2-7; D may be TRBD1 (6 bases). Germline lookup yields CDR1 LNHDA and CDR2 SQIVND (reference sequence). The CDR3 runs to 16 residues. Trimming removed 5 bases at V and 2 bases at J, with 19 bases between. CDR3 coding DNA: TGTGCCAGTAGTTCGCTGACAGGTCCCATCCCCTACGAGCAGTACTTC. The encoded protein is CASSSLTGPIPYEQYF. Full variable domain (rest looked up from reference TRBV19 and TRBJ2-7): DGGITQSPKYLFRKEGQNVTLSCEQNLNHDAMYWYRQDPGQGLRLIYYSQIVNDFQKGDIAEGYSVSREKKESFPLTVTSAQKNPTAFYLCASSSLTGPIPYEQYFGPGTRLTVT.

The chain carries TRBV7-9 and TRBJ2-3; 9 nucleotides line up with TRBD2. The V segment lost 2 bases and the J segment 1 base; nucleotides outside the gene matches: 7. CDR1 and CDR2 (germline): SEHNR, FQNEAQ (reference sequence). The CDR3 length is 17 residues. CDR3 loop: CASSLFLAGTGTDTQYF. In nucleotides, the CDR3 is TGTGCCAGCAGCTTATTTCTAGCGGGAACGGGCACAGATACGCAGTATTTT.

The chain employs TRBV14 and TRBJ2-3, with 9 bases fitting TRBD2. Unmatched junction bases numbered 7, after V lost 5 bases and J lost 7 bases. The CDR3 has 14 amino acids. Looked up from germline, CDR1 is SGHDN and CDR2 is FVKESK. In DNA form, the CDR3 reads TGTGCCAGCAGCAAAGCGGGGGGACAACATACGCAGTATTTT. Amino acid sequence: CASSKAGGQHTQYF.

This clone was seen only a few times. This sequence joins TRBV5-6 and TRBJ2-7, with a tentative D call TRBD1 (5 bases). Germline CDR1 is SGHDT and CDR2 is YYEEEE. V lost 3 bases to trimming and J lost 6 bases, with 16 bases between them. CDR3 size: 14 residues. CDR3 coding DNA: TGTGCCAGCAGCTCCCGTTTTTTAGGGGTCGAGCAGTACTTC. This codes for CASSSRFLGVEQYF.

The chain is built from TRBV7-9 and TRBJ2-7, with TRBD1 as a possible D gene (6 bases). The CDR3 consists of 15 residues. The V end was cut by 6 bases, the J end by 3 bases, with 18 bases between. Germline loops: CDR1 SEHNR, CDR2 FQNEAQ (reference sequence). CDR3: CASSHRAAINYEQYF. The CDR3 region has the DNA TGTGCCAGCAGTCACAGGGCCGCAATCAACTACGAGCAGTACTTC.

The CDR3 coding sequence is TGTGCCAGCAGTCCCTGGGGGGGGAACACTGAAGCTTTCTTT. Protein product: CASSPWGGNTEAFF. V usage is TRBV7-9 and J usage is TRBJ1-1, with a tentative D call TRBD1 (5 bases). The CDR3 spans 14 residues. From germline, CDR1 is SEHNR and CDR2 FQNEAQ (reference sequence). V was pared by 6 bases and J by 1 base, with 12 bases between.

The chain uses TRBV15 and TRBJ2-7; D is unresolved. V was pared by 0 bases and J by 1 base, with 10 bases between. Germline V lookup: CDR1 LNHNV, CDR2 YYDKDF (reference sequence). The CDR3 loop spans 15 amino acids. This CDR3 reads CATSRDLTRSYEQYF. Here the CDR3 DNA reads TGTGCCACCAGCAGAGATCTGACAAGGTCCTACGAGCAGTACTTC. Full variable domain (rest looked up from reference TRBV15 and TRBJ2-7): DAMVIQNPRYQVTQFGKPVTLSCSQTLNHNVMYWYQQKSSQAPKLLFHYYDKDFNNEADTPDNFQSRRPNTSFCFLDIRSPGLGDTAMYLCATSRDLTRSYEQYFGPGTRLTVT.

About this clone itself: At one boundary the junction diverges from the germline segment, which might be a read error. This CDR3 is also generated by other DNA sequences in the sample. The chain combines TRBV19 with TRBJ1-4; 7 positions match TRBD1. Germline V gene sequence: CDR1 LNHDA, CDR2 SQIVND (reference sequence). The CDR3 sequence is 15 residues long. CDR3 coding DNA: TGTGCCAGTAGTTCAGGACAGGCGTCTAATGAGAAACTGTTTTTT. It specifies CASSSGQASNEKLFF.

The V gene is TRBV7-2, the J gene TRBJ1-5; 7 bases fit TRBD1. Germline CDR1 is SGHTA and CDR2 is FQGNSA. This CDR3 has 15 residues. Trimming removed 2 bases from V and 7 bases from J; junction bases left unmatched: 8. CDR3 residues: CASSLSYRGYQPQHF. CDR3 nucleotides: TGTGCCAGCAGCTTATCCTACAGGGGATACCAGCCCCAGCATTTT.

This clone was recorded a few times. The CDR3 ends on some other residue instead of the conserved phenylalanine or tryptophan, so this is likely a read error. V gene TRBV7-3 combines with J gene TRBJ1-2; 7 nucleotides line up with TRBD1. Germline CDR1 and CDR2: SGHTA and FQGTGA. The CDR3 covers 14 residues. J lost 8 bases, V lost 5 bases, and 11 bases had no gene match. Here the CDR3 reads CASSLQGQRGGYTL. The CDR3 region has the DNA TGTGCCAGCAGCCTCCAGGGACAGAGAGGGGGCTACACCCTC.

The chain recombines TRBV29-1 with TRBJ1-1, with a weak D call TRBD1 (5 bases). The CDR3 contains 12 residues. V lost 7 bases, J lost 4 bases, and 13 bases lay in between. Germline V gene sequence: CDR1 SQVTM, CDR2 ANQGSEA. CDR3 sequence reads: CSASQGGTEAFF. DNA of the CDR3: TGCAGCGCATCGCAGGGTGGCACTGAAGCTTTCTTT.

This clone showed up just a few times. The chain carries TRBV2 and TRBJ2-5; 9 positions agree with TRBD1. Germline V lookup: CDR1 SNHLY, CDR2 FYNNEI. The length of the CDR3 is 19 residues. V lost 4 bases to trimming and J lost 5 bases; unmatched junction nucleotides: 20. The CDR3 DNA reads TGTGCCAGCAGTGCCCTCATATCTGCAAACAGGGGGCAAAGGGAGACCCAGTACTTC. The encoded protein is CASSALISANRGQRETQYF.